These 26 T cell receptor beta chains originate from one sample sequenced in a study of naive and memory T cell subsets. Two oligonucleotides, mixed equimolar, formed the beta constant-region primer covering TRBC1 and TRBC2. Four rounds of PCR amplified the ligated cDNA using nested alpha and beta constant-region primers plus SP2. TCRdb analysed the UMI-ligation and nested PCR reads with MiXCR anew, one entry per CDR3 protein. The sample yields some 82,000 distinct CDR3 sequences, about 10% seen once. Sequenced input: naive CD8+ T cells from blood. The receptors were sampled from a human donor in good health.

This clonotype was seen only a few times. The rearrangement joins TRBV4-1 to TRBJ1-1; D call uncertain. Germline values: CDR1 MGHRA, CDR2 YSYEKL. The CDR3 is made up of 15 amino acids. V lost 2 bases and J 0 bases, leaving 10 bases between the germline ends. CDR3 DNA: TGCGCCAGCAGCCAACCAGGACCCATGAACACTGAAGCTTTCTTT. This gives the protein CASSQPGPMNTEAFF.

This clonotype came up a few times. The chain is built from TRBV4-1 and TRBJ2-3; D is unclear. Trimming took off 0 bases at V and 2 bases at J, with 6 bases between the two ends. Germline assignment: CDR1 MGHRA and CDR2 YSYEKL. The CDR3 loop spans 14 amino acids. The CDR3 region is CASSQDRFTDTQYF. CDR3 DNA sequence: TGCGCCAGCAGCCAAGACAGGTTCACAGATACGCAGTATTTT.

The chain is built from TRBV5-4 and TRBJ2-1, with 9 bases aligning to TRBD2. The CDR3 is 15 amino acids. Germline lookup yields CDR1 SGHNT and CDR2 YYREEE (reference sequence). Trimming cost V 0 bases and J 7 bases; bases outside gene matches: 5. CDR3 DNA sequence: TGTGCCAGCAGCTTGGGGTTCGCGGGAGGGAATGAGCAGTTCTTC. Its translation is CASSLGFAGGNEQFF.

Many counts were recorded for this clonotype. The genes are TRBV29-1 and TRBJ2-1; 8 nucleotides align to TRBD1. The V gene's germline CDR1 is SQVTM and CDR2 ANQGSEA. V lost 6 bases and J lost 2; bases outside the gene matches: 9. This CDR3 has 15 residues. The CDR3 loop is CSVPPTGVPYNEQFF. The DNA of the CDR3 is TGCAGCGTCCCACCGACAGGGGTTCCCTACAATGAGCAGTTCTTC.

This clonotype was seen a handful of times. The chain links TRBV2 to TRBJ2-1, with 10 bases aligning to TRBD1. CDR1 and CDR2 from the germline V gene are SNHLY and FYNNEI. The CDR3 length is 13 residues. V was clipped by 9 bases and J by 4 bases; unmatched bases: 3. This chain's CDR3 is CARTGQGYNEQFF. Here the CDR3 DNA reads TGTGCCAGGACGGGACAGGGGTACAATGAGCAGTTCTTC.

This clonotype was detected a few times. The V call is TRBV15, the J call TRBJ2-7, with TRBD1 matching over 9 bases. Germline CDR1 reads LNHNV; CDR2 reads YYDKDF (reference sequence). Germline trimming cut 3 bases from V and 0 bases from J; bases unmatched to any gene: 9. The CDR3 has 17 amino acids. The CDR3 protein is CATSSLTGGETSYEQYF. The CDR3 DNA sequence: TGTGCCACCAGCAGCCTAACAGGGGGCGAAACCTCCTACGAGCAGTACTTC. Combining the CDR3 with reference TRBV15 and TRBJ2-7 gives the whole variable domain DAMVIQNPRYQVTQFGKPVTLSCSQTLNHNVMYWYQQKSSQAPKLLFHYYDKDFNNEADTPDNFQSRRPNTSFCFLDIRSPGLGDTAMYLCATSSLTGGETSYEQYFGPGTRLTVT.

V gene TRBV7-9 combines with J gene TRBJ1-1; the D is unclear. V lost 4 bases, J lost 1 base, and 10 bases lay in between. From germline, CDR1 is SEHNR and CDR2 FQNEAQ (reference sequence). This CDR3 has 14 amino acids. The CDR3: CASSSLTANTEAFF. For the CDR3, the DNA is TGTGCCAGCAGCTCCCTAACTGCGAACACTGAAGCTTTCTTT.

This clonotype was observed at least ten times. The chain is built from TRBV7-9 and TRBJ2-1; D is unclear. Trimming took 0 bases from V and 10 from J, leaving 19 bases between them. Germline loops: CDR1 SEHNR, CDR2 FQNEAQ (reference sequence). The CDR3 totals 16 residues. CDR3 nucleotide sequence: TGTGCCAGCAGCTTAGCCACCCGGGTGTCGGTCGACGAGCAGTTCTTC. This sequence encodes CASSLATRVSVDEQFF.

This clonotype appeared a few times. This CDR3 is CASSTTEGADTQYF. As DNA, the CDR3 is TGTGCCAGCAGTACTACTGAGGGCGCAGATACGCAGTATTTT. The chain carries TRBV7-2 and TRBJ2-3; maybe TRBD2 (5 bases). Germline CDR1 reads SGHTA; CDR2 reads FQGNSA. V was trimmed by 6 bases and J by 4 bases, leaving 14 bases between them. CDR3 length: 14 residues.

The CDR3 DNA follows: TGCGCCAGCCCAAACGGTAACGACTATAGCAATCAGCCCCAGCATTTT. It translates to CASPNGNDYSNQPQHF. This sequence joins TRBV10-1 and TRBJ1-5; D ambiguous. Germline V gene lookup returns CDR1 WNHNN and CDR2 SYGVQD (reference sequence). Trimming stripped 8 bases from V and 0 bases from J, with 17 bases between. The CDR3 covers 16 residues.

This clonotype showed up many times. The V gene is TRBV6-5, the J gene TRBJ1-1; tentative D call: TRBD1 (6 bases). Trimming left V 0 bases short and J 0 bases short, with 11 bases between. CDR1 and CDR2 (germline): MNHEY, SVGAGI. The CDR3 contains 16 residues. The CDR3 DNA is TGTGCCAGCAGTTACTCCGGACAGCCCTTGAACACTGAAGCTTTCTTT. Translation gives CASSYSGQPLNTEAFF.

The CDR3 DNA reads as TGTGCCATCAGTCTGGGACTAAATCAGCCCCAGCATTTT. Translation: CAISLGLNQPQHF. This chain links TRBV10-3 with TRBJ1-5; maybe TRBD1 (5 bases). V lost 5 bases and J 4 bases, leaving 9 bases between the germline ends. Germline V gives CDR1 ENHRY, CDR2 SYGVKD. The CDR3 is 13 residues long.

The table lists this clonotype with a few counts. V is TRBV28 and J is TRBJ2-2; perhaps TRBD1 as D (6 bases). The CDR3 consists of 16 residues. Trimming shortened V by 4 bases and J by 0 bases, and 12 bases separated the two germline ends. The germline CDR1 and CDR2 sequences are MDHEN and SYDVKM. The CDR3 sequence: CASSYEGEPNTGELFF. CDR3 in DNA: TGTGCCAGCAGTTATGAGGGGGAGCCGAACACCGGGGAGCTGTTTTTT.

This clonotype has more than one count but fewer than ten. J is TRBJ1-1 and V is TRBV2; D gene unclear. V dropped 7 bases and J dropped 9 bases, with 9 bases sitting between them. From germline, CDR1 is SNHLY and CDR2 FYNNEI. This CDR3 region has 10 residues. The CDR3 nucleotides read TGTGCCAGCACGACGGTTCAAGCTTTCTTT. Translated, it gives CASTTVQAFF.

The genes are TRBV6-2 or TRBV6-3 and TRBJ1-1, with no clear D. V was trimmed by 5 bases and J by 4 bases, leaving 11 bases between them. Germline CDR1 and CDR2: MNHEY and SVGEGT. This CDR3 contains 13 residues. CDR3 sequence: CASSLHLSTEAFF. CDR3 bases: TGTGCCAGCAGTCTACACCTCTCCACTGAAGCTTTCTTT.

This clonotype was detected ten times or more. CDR3 DNA sequence: TGCAGTGCCTGGGGACAGGGGGAGATCTACGAGCAGTACTTC. This gives the protein CSAWGQGEIYEQYF. The chain links TRBV20-1 to TRBJ2-7, with TRBD1 matching 11 bases. V shed 6 bases and J 3 bases; nucleotides not matched to a gene: 7. Germline V CDR1 and CDR2: DFQATT, SNEGSKA (reference sequence). The CDR3 has 14 residues.

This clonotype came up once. CDR3 nucleotides: TGTGCCAGCAGAAGGACAGGAGGAGTCTATGGCTACACCTTC. It encodes CASRRTGGVYGYTF. V and J are TRBV27 and TRBJ1-2; 7 bases align to TRBD1. Looked up from germline, CDR1 is MNHEY and CDR2 is SMNVEV (reference sequence). The junction had 8 bases not matched to a gene; V was cut back by 6 bases and J by 4 bases. This CDR3 comprises 14 residues.

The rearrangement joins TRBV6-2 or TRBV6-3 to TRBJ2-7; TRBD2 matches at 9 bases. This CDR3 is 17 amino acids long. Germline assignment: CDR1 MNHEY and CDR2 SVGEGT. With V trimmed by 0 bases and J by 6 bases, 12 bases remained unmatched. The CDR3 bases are TGTGCCAGCAGTTACTCGCGTAGCGGGAGAGTTAATGGCGAGCAGTACTTC. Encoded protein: CASSYSRSGRVNGEQYF.

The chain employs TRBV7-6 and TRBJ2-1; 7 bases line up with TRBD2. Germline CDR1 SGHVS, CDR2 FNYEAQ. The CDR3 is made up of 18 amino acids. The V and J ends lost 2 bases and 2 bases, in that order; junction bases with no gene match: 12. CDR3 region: CASSLIDTSASAYNEQFF. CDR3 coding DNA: TGTGCCAGCAGCTTAATTGATACTAGCGCCTCTGCCTACAATGAGCAGTTCTTC.

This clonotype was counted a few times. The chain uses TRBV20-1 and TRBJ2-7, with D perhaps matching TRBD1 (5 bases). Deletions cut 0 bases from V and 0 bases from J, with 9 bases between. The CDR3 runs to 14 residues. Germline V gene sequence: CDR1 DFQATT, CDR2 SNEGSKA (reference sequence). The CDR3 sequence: CSARDRDSSYEQYF. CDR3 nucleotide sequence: TGCAGTGCTAGAGACCGTGACAGCTCCTACGAGCAGTACTTC.

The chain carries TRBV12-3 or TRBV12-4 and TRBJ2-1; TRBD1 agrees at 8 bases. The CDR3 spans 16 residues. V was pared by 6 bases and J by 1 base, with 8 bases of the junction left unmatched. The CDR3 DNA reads TGTGCCAGCAGGGGAGGACAGGGCGCGTCCTACAATGAGCAGTTCTTC. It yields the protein CASRGGQGASYNEQFF.

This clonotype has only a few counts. Here the CDR3 DNA reads TGCAGTGCACTTCATAGCGGGATACTTACCTACGAGCAGTACTTC. Translating gives CSALHSGILTYEQYF. The rearrangement joins TRBV20-1 to TRBJ2-7, with TRBD2 matching 8 bases. With V trimmed by 6 bases and J by 2 bases, 12 bases remained unmatched. Germline-derived CDR1 and CDR2 are DFQATT and SNEGSKA (reference sequence). CDR3 size: 15 residues.

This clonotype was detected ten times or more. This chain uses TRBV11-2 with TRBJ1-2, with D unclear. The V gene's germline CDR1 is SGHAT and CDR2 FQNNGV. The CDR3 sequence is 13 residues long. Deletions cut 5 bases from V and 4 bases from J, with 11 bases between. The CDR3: CASSGGLRYGYTF. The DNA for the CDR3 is TGTGCCAGCAGCGGAGGACTGCGCTATGGCTACACCTTC.

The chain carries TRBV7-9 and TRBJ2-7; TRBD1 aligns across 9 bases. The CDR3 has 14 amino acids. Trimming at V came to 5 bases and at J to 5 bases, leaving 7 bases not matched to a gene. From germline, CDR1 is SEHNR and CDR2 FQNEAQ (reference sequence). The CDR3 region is CASSAGTGLHEQYF. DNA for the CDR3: TGTGCCAGCAGCGCGGGGACAGGGCTACACGAGCAGTACTTC.

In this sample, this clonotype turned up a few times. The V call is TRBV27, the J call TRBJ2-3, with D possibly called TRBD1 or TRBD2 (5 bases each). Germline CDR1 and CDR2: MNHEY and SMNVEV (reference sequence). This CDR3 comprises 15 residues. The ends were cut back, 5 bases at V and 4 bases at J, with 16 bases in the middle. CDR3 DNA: TGTGCCAGCAGTACGGGACCTCCGTCCCCAGATACGCAGTATTTT. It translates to CASSTGPPSPDTQYF.

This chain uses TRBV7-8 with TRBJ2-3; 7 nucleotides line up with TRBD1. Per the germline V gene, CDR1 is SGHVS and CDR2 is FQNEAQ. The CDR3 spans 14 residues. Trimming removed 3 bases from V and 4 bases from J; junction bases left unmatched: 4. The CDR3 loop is CASSLETGSDTQYF. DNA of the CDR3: TGTGCCAGCAGCTTGGAGACAGGGTCAGATACGCAGTATTTT. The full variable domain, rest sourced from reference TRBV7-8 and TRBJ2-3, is GAGVSQSPRYKVAKRGQDVALRCDPISGHVSLFWYQQALGQGPEFLTYFQNEAQLDKSGLPSDRFFAERPEGSVSTLKIQRTQQEDSAVYLCASSLETGSDTQYFGPGTRLTVL.